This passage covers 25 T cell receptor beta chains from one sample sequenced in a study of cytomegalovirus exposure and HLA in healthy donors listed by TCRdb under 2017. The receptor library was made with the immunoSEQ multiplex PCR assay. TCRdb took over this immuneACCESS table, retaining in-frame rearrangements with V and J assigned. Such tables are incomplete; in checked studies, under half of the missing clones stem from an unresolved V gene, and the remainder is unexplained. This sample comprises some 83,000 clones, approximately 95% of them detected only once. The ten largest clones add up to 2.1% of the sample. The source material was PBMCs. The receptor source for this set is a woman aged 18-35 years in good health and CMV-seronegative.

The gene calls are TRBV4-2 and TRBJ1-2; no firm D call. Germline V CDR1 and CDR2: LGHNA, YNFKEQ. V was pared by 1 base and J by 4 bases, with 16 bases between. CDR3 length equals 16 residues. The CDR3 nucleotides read TGTGCCAGCAGCCAAGTGGGCCGGGATGGGAGCTATGGCTACACCTTC. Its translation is CASSQVGRDGSYGYTF.

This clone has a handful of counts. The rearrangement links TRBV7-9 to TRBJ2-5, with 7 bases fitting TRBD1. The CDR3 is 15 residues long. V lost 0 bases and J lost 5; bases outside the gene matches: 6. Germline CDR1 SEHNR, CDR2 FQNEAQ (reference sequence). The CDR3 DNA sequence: TGTGCCAGCAGCTTAGCCGACAGGGAGTCCGAGACCCAGTACTTC. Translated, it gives CASSLADRESETQYF.

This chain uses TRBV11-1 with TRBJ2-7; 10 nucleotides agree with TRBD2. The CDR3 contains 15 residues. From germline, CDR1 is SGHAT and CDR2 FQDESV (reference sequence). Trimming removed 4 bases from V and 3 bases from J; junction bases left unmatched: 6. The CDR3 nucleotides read TGTGCCAGCAGCTCCACTAGCGGGAAAGTCTACGAGCAGTACTTC. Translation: CASSSTSGKVYEQYF. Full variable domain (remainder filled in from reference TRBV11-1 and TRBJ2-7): EAEVAQSPRYKITEKSQAVAFWCDPISGHATLYWYRQILGQGPELLVQFQDESVVDDSQLPKDRFSAERLKGVDSTLKIQPAELGDSAMYLCASSSTSGKVYEQYFGPGTRLTVT.

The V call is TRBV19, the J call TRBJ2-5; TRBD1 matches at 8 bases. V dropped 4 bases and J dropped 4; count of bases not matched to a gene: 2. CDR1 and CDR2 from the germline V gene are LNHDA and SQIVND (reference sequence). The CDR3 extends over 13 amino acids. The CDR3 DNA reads TGTGCCAGTAGTACCGACAGGGGAGAGACCCAGTACTTC. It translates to CASSTDRGETQYF.

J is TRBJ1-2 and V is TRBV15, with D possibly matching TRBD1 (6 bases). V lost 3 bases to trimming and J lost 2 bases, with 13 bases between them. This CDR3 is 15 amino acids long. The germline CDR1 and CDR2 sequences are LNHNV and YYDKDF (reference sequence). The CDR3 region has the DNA TGTGCCACCAGCAGTGACAGGCAGAAGAACTATGGCTACACCTTC. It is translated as CATSSDRQKNYGYTF.

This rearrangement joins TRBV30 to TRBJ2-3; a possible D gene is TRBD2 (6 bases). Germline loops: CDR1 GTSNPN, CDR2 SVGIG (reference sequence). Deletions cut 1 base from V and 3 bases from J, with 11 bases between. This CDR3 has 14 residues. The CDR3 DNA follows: TGTGCCTGGAGTGGGGGGGAGATTACAGATACGCAGTATTTT. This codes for CAWSGGEITDTQYF. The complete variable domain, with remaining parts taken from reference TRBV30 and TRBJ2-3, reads SQTIHQWPATLVQPVGSPLSLECTVEGTSNPNLYWYRQAAGRGLQLLFYSVGIGQISSEVPQNLSASRPQDRQFILSSKKLLLSDSGFYLCAWSGGEITDTQYFGPGTRLTVL.

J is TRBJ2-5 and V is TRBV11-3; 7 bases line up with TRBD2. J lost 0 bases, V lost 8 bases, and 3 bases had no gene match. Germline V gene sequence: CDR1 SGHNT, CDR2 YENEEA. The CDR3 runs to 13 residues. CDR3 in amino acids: CASQGRDQETQYF. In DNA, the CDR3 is TGTGCCAGCCAAGGGAGGGACCAAGAGACCCAGTACTTC.

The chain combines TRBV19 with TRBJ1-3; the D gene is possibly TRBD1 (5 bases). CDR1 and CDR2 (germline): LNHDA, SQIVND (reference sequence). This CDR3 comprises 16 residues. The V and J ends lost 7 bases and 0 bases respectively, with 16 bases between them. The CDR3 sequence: CASTTTGVPSGNTIYF. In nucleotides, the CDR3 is TGTGCCAGTACAACAACAGGCGTTCCCTCTGGAAACACCATATATTTT.

The CDR3 loop reads CASSWSSYNEQFF. For the CDR3, the DNA is TGTGCCAGCAGCTGGAGCTCCTACAATGAGCAGTTCTTC. The gene calls are TRBV7-9 and TRBJ2-1, with D unresolved. Germline CDR1 SEHNR, CDR2 FQNEAQ (reference sequence). The CDR3 consists of 13 residues. Trimming pared 4 bases from V and 0 bases from J, leaving 4 bases between.

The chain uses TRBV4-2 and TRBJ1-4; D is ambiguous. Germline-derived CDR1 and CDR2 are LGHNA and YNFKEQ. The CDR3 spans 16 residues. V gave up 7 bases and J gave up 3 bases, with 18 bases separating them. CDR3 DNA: TGTGCCAGCATCCCTGCCTTAAAACAGCCTAATGAAAAACTGTTTTTT. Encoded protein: CASIPALKQPNEKLFF.

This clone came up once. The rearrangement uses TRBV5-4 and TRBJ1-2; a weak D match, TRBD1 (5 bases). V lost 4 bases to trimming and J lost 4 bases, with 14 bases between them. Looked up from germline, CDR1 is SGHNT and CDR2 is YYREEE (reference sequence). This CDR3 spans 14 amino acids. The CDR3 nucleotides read TGTGCCAGCAGCACCCGGGGGTCCTCCTATGGCTACACCTTC. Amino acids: CASSTRGSSYGYTF.

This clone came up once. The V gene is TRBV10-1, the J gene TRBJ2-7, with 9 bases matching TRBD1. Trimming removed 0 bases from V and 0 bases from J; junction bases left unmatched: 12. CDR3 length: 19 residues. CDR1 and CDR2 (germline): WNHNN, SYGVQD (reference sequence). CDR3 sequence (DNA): TGCGCCAGCAGTGAGTCTGTCCCGGGACAGGGCTGGGGCTCCTACGAGCAGTACTTC. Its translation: CASSESVPGQGWGSYEQYF.

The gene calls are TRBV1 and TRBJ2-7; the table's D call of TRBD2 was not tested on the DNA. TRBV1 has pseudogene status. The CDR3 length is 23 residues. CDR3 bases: TGCACCAGCAGCCAAGATACCCGACCAAGCGGAGTCCTCGAGTGGTATCGATCCTACGAGCAGTACTTC. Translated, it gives CTSSQDTRPSGVLEWYRSYEQYF.

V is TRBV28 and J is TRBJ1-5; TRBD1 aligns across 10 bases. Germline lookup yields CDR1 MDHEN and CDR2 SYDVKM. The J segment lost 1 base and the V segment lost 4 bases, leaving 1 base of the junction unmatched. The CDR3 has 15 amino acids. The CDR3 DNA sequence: TGTGCCAGCAGTTGGGGACAGGGGAGCAATCAGCCCCAGCATTTT. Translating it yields CASSWGQGSNQPQHF. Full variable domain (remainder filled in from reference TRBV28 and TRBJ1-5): DVKVTQSSRYLVKRTGEKVFLECVQDMDHENMFWYRQDPGLGLRLIYFSYDVKMKEKGDIPEGYSVSREKKERFSLILESASTNQTSMYLCASSWGQGSNQPQHFGDGTRLSIL.

This CDR3 reads CASRQFRDRHYNEQFF. The DNA for the CDR3 is TGTGCCAGCAGACAATTCCGGGACAGGCACTACAATGAGCAGTTCTTC. The J gene is TRBJ2-1, the V gene TRBV13; TRBD1 aligns across 8 bases. Per germline, CDR1 PRHDT and CDR2 FYEKMQ (reference sequence). This CDR3 region has 16 residues. With 6 bases clipped from V and 3 bases from J, the junction kept 10 bases outside the gene matches.

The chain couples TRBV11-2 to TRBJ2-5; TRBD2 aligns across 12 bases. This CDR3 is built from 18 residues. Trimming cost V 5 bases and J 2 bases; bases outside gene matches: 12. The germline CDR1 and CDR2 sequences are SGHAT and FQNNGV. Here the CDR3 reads CASSHRTSGTITQETQYF. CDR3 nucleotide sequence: TGTGCCAGCAGCCACCGGACTAGCGGGACTATAACTCAAGAGACCCAGTACTTC.

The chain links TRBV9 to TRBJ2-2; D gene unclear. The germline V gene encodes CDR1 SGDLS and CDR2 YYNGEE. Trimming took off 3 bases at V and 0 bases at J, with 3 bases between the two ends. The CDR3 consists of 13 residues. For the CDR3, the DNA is TGTGCCAGCAGCGCAGCGAACACCGGGGAGCTGTTTTTT. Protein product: CASSAANTGELFF.

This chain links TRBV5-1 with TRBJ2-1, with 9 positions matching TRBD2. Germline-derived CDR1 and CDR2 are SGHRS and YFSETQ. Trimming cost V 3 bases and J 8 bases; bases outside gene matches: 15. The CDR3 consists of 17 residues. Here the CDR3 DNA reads TGCGCCAGCAGCTCGATGACTAGCGGCTACCAAAGGGATGAGCAGTTCTTC. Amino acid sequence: CASSSMTSGYQRDEQFF.

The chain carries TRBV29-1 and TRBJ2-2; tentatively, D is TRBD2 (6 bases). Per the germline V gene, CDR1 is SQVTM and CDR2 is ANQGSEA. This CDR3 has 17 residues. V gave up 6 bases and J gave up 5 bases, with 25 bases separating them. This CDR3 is CSVTLPSRPGDTGELFF. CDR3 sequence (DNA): TGCAGCGTGACCTTACCATCCCGTCCGGGGGATACCGGGGAGCTGTTTTTT.

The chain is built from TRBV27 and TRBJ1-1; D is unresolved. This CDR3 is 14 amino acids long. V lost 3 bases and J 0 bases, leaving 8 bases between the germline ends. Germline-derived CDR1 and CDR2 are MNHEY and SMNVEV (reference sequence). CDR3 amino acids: CASSFGFMNTEAFF. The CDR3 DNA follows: TGTGCCAGCAGTTTCGGTTTCATGAACACTGAAGCTTTCTTT.

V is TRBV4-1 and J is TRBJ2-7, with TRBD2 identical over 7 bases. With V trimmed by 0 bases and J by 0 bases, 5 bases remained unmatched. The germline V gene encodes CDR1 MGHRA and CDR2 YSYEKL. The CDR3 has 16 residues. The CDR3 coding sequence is TGCGCCAGCAGCCAAGAGTGGCGGGGGAGCTCCTACGAGCAGTACTTC. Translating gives CASSQEWRGSSYEQYF.

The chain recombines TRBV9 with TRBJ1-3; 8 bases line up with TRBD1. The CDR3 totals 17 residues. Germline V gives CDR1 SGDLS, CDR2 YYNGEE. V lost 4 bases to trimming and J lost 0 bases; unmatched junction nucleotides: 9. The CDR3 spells CASSLRQGSSSGNTIYF. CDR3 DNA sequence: TGTGCCAGCAGCCTCCGACAGGGGTCAAGCTCTGGAAACACCATATATTTT.

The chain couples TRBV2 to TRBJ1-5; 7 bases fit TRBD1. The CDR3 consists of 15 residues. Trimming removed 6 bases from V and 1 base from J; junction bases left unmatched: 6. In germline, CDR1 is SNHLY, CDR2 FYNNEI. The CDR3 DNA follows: TGTGCCAGCAGACCCACAGGGGTCAGCAATCAGCCCCAGCATTTT. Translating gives CASRPTGVSNQPQHF.

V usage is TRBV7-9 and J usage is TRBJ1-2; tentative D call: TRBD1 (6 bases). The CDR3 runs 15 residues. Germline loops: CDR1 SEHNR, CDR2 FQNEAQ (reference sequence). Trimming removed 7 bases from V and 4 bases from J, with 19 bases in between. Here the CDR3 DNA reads TGTGCCAGCACCCTAAAACAGGGAGTCTTCTATGGCTACACCTTC. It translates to CASTLKQGVFYGYTF.

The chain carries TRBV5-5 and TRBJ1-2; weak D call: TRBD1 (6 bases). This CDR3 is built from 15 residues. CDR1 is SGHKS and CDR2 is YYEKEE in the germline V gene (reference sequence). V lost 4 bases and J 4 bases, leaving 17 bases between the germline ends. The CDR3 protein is CASSPGTRTFYGYTF. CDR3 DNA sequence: TGTGCCAGCAGCCCCGGGACACGGACATTCTATGGCTACACCTTC.